This entry features one TCR beta chain sequence. As yet, its antigen is unknown. The ends were cut back, 5 bases at V and 0 bases at J, with 11 bases in the middle. The CDR3 spans 16 residues. CDR1 and CDR2 (germline): MDHEN, SYDVKM. This entry is derived from a study of blood T cells in healthy people across ages. Study results and caveats: The recorded TCR beta diversity per million T cells decreased in a roughly linear manner with age. Without sorted subsets, naive and antigen-experienced compartments could not be conclusively compared.

Isolating PBMCs gave at least 6 million of these cells per sample. The authors ran a second PCR of roughly 6 to 12 cycles using a sample-barcoded 5' primer and a J-beta primer mix. Each CDR3 protein gets one entry after TCRdb re-called the 5' RACE reads with MiXCR. The table records over a million distinct CDR3 sequences, approximately 43% of them present only once. V gene TRBV28 combines with J gene TRBJ2-6; no clear D gene. The specimen was blood. This receptor was identified in a woman between 18 and 29 years old in good health. CDR3 sequence: CASSIHTASGANVLTF. The CDR3, as DNA: TGTGCCAGCAGTATACATACAGCCTCTGGGGCCAACGTCCTGACTTTC.